This T cell receptor (beta chain) was documented in a study of control samples from healthy donors and cancer patients. CDR1 and CDR2 (germline): SGHKS, YYEKEE (reference sequence). V lost 4 bases to trimming and J lost 0 bases; unmatched junction nucleotides: 11. The CDR3 is 17 amino acids. TCRdb's table, derived via immunoSEQ multiplex PCR, lists solely in-frame clones and lacks some. The data contain about 89,000 clones, around 85% of them singletons. Sequencing used blood. The origin of this receptor is a woman aged 35 to 49 in good health. The chain couples TRBV5-5 to TRBJ1-1; 8 bases map to TRBD1. The CDR3 sequence: CASSLDRAFSMNTEAFF. In DNA form, the CDR3 reads TGTGCCAGCAGCCTGGACAGGGCGTTCTCTATGAACACTGAAGCTTTCTTT.